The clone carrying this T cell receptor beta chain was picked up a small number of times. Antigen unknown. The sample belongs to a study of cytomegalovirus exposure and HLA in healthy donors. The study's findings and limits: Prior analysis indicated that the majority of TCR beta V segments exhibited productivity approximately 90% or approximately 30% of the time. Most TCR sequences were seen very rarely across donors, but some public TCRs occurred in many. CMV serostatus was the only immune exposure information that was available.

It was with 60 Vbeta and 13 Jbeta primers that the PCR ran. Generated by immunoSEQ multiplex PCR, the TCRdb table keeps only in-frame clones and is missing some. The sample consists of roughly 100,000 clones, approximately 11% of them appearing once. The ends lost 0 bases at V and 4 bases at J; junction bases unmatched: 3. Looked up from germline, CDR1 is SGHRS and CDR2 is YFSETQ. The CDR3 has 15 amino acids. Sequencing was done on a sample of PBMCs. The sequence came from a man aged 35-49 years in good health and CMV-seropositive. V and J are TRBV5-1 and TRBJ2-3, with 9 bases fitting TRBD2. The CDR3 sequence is CASSLGLAAADTQYF. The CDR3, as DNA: TGCGCCAGCAGCTTGGGACTAGCGGCGGCAGATACGCAGTATTTT.